Each of the 15 T cell receptor beta chains below was sequenced from the same sample in a study of identical twins. TCRdb redid the calling of the 5' RACE reads with MiXCR, one entry per CDR3 protein. The sample has about 700,000 distinct CDR3 sequences; 8.6% are singletons. In addition, the sample was reused for a study of yellow fever vaccine responses in identical twins.

The specimen sequenced was PBMCs. These receptors all come from a woman aged 18-35 years in good health.

This clonotype occurred a few times. The V call is TRBV27, the J call TRBJ2-1, with 9 nucleotides matching TRBD2. With V trimmed by 2 bases and J by 0 bases, 14 bases remained unmatched. This CDR3 is 20 amino acids long. The germline gives CDR1 MNHEY, CDR2 SMNVEV (reference sequence). CDR3 coding DNA: TGTGCCAGCAGTTTAAATCGGGGTAGCGGGGGACTTAGCTCCTACAATGAGCAGTTCTTC. It translates to CASSLNRGSGGLSSYNEQFF.

This clonotype occurred many times. The rearrangement joins TRBV28 to TRBJ1-4, with TRBD1 as a possible D gene (6 bases). Germline CDR1 MDHEN, CDR2 SYDVKM. The CDR3 extends over 14 amino acids. V was cut by 6 bases and J by 4 bases, with 12 bases left in between. CDR3 in amino acids: CASSPDRYNEKLFF. The CDR3 nucleotides read TGTGCCAGCAGCCCGGACAGATATAATGAAAAACTGTTTTTT.

This chain joins TRBV6-2 or TRBV6-3 and TRBJ2-3; TRBD2 matches 9 bases. There are 15 residues in the CDR3. Germline trimming cut 7 bases from V and 3 bases from J; bases unmatched to any gene: 8. The germline V gene encodes CDR1 MNHEY and CDR2 SVGEGT. The CDR3 region is CASTPGLASTDTQYF. CDR3 nucleotide sequence: TGTGCCAGCACCCCGGGACTAGCCTCTACAGATACGCAGTATTTT.

The V gene is TRBV29-1, the J gene TRBJ2-5; 8 nucleotides align to TRBD1. Germline values: CDR1 SQVTM, CDR2 ANQGSEA. CDR3 size: 11 residues. V trimming: 7 bases; J trimming: 5 bases; junction bases outside the gene matches: 3. The CDR3 protein is CSGTGGETQYF. The CDR3 coding sequence is TGCAGCGGTACAGGGGGGGAGACCCAGTACTTC.

The gene calls are TRBV20-1 and TRBJ2-1; 8 nucleotides agree with TRBD2. V dropped 0 bases and J dropped 4; count of bases not matched to a gene: 8. Germline CDR1 is DFQATT and CDR2 is SNEGSKA (reference sequence). This CDR3 has 16 amino acids. The CDR3: CSARDRAGGSYNEQFF. The DNA of the CDR3 is TGCAGTGCTAGAGATCGGGCGGGAGGATCATACAATGAGCAGTTCTTC.

This clonotype was counted ten times or more. DNA for the CDR3: TGTGCCAGCAGTTTGACAGGGGGTTCGGAGACCCAGTACTTC. Its translation: CASSLTGGSETQYF. The rearrangement uses TRBV12-3 or TRBV12-4 and TRBJ2-5; 9 bases map to TRBD1. CDR3 length equals 14 residues. V lost 3 bases to trimming and J lost 5 bases; unmatched junction nucleotides: 4.

The chain employs TRBV12-3 or TRBV12-4 and TRBJ2-2; 7 positions agree with TRBD1. The ends lost 7 bases at V and 4 bases at J; junction bases unmatched: 9. This CDR3 is 15 amino acids long. CDR3 residues: CASTILTGTTGELFF. Here the CDR3 DNA reads TGTGCCAGCACCATTCTGACAGGGACCACCGGGGAGCTGTTTTTT.

The J gene is TRBJ2-7, the V gene TRBV29-1, with D uncertain. The germline V and J ends were trimmed by 7 bases and 3 bases, with 10 bases remaining between them. Germline CDR1 and CDR2: SQVTM and ANQGSEA. The CDR3 length is 11 residues. Here the CDR3 reads CSAMNDYEQYF. The CDR3 DNA sequence: TGCAGCGCCATGAACGACTACGAGCAGTACTTC.

This clonotype was counted ten times or more. V usage is TRBV29-1 and J usage is TRBJ2-3, with D perhaps being TRBD1 or TRBD2 (5 bases each). V was shortened by 5 bases and J by 3 bases, with 15 bases between the two germline ends. CDR1 SQVTM and CDR2 ANQGSEA come from the germline V gene. This CDR3 has 14 residues. The CDR3 loop is CSVRGRGATDTQYF. The CDR3 nucleotides are TGCAGCGTTCGGGGCCGAGGGGCGACAGATACGCAGTATTTT.

This clonotype has ten or more counts. The chain couples TRBV5-1 to TRBJ1-5, with 9 bases matching TRBD1. Trimming at V came to 2 bases and at J to 5 bases, leaving 5 bases not matched to a gene. CDR1 is SGHRS and CDR2 is YFSETQ in the germline V gene. The CDR3 extends over 15 amino acids. The CDR3 protein is CASSFGDRVDQPQHF. The DNA of the CDR3 is TGCGCCAGCAGCTTCGGGGACAGGGTGGATCAGCCCCAGCATTTT.

In its sample, this clonotype was seen a few times. The J gene is TRBJ2-7, the V gene TRBV6-2 or TRBV6-3, with D unclear. The CDR3 loop spans 13 amino acids. The V end lost 9 bases, the J end lost 1 base, and 13 bases lay between the germline ends. CDR1 and CDR2 (germline): MNHEY, SVGEGT. The CDR3 loop is CASGLGSSYEQYF. The DNA of the CDR3 is TGTGCCAGTGGATTAGGCAGTTCCTACGAGCAGTACTTC.

This clonotype has only a few counts. J is TRBJ2-7 and V is TRBV6-5; possibly TRBD1 or TRBD2 for D (5 bases each). V was cut by 0 bases and J by 6 bases, with 18 bases left in between. This CDR3 region has 16 residues. Germline V lookup: CDR1 MNHEY, CDR2 SVGAGI. CDR3 nucleotides: TGTGCCAGCAGTTACTCGTTTTTAACAGAGGGGAGCGAGCAGTACTTC. Amino acids: CASSYSFLTEGSEQYF.

The rearrangement uses TRBV20-1 and TRBJ1-6; D uncertain. Germline V CDR1 and CDR2: DFQATT, SNEGSKA (reference sequence). Trimming shortened V by 0 bases and J by 8 bases, and 14 bases separated the two germline ends. The CDR3 covers 15 residues. CDR3 sequence (DNA): TGCAGTGCTAGAGATGAGAGGACTGTCCATTCACCCCTCCACTTT. This gives the protein CSARDERTVHSPLHF.

The chain combines TRBV3-1 with TRBJ2-3, with 10 bases fitting TRBD1. Per germline, CDR1 LGHDT and CDR2 YNNKEL (reference sequence). The V gene end was trimmed by 5 bases and the J gene end by 5 bases; junction bases not matched to a gene: 7. There are 15 residues in the CDR3. CDR3 DNA: TGTGCCAGCAGCTTCGGGACAGGGGTGGAAGATACGCAGTATTTT. Translation gives CASSFGTGVEDTQYF.

Only a few counts were recorded for this clonotype. V gene TRBV7-9 combines with J gene TRBJ2-1, with unresolved D. This CDR3 is built from 12 residues. V dropped 3 bases and J dropped 10 bases, with 10 bases sitting between them. Per the germline V gene, CDR1 is SEHNR and CDR2 is FQNEAQ (reference sequence). The CDR3 reads CASSFSLTEQFF. DNA for the CDR3: TGTGCCAGCAGCTTTTCTTTGACCGAGCAGTTCTTC.